This T cell receptor beta chain is from a study of blood T cell repertoires in COVID-19. Looking at the study overall: The United States, Italy and Spain provided the acute and convalescent COVID-19 samples.

Worth noting for this clone: Other DNA sequences in the sample encode the same CDR3.

Authors' data handling: Reference gene primer amplification gave nucleated cell count estimates. The table came from immunoSEQ multiplex PCR; TCRdb's copy has only in-frame clones and leaves some out. D and trimming were read from the DNA, whereas the V and J calls and clone size are those reported in that table. This table holds hundreds of thousands of clones, 65% to 90% found once. The CDR3 sequence is 12 residues long. Germline CDR1 SGHRS, CDR2 YFSETQ. The V end was cut by 2 bases, the J end by 2 bases, with 4 bases between. This chain uses TRBV5-1 with TRBJ2-5; no clear D. Specimen: peripheral blood. This TCR derives from a woman aged 55-70 years with COVID-19, enrolled during active disease. CDR3 amino acids: CASSFPQETQYF. The CDR3 region has the DNA TGCGCCAGCAGCTTTCCTCAAGAGACCCAGTACTTC.